This T cell receptor beta chain was captured in a study of T cells in Graves' hyperthyroidism and ophthalmopathy. This CDR3 is 16 amino acids long. J lost 2 bases, V lost 1 base, and 3 bases had no gene match. Graves' hyperthyroidism without ophthalmopathy progression within 18 months was termed stable. Diagnoses were made from clinical symptoms, serum measures (thyroxine and TRAb), thyroid ultrasound and orbital computed tomography. About 10 ml of fresh peripheral blood supplied the PBMCs. Amplified TCR beta CDR3 regions came from RNA transcripts. The HTBI set primed first-round TCR CDR3 RT-PCR. Each CDR3 protein gets one entry after TCRdb re-called the multiplex PCR reads with MiXCR. The table lists about 420,000 distinct CDR3 sequences, about 13% of them singletons. Study-wide findings and caveats: Ophthalmopathy could be told apart from stable hyperthyroidism with a 13 V-J model.

This clonotype was counted at least ten times. Its antigen is currently unknown. The sequencing sample was made of blood. The clonotype originates from a woman between 18 and 30 years old with Graves' hyperthyroidism. This chain links TRBV12-3 or TRBV12-4 with TRBJ2-1; 9 nucleotides line up with TRBD2. CDR3 nucleotide sequence: TGTGCCAGCAGTTTAGAGACTAGCGGAGCCTACAATGAGCAGTTCTTC. Its protein product is CASSLETSGAYNEQFF.